This T cell receptor beta chain was identified during a study of blood T cells in healthy people across ages. V was clipped by 5 bases and J by 6 bases, with 14 bases between them. CDR3 size: 14 residues. Germline V CDR1 and CDR2: SEHNR, FQNEAQ (reference sequence). Combining a sample-barcoded 5' primer with a J-beta primer mix, a second PCR ran for about 7 to 11 cycles. TCRdb reanalysed the 5' RACE reads using MiXCR and keeps one entry per CDR3 protein. The table includes about 690,000 distinct CDR3 sequences, around 43% detected once. Sequencing was carried out using blood. The sequence derives from an elderly man in good health. This rearrangement joins TRBV7-9 to TRBJ1-5; weak D call: TRBD1 (6 bases). Here the CDR3 DNA reads TGTGCCAGCAGCCAAGAAGGGGGGATTCAGCCCCAGCATTTT. It is translated as CASSQEGGIQPQHF.